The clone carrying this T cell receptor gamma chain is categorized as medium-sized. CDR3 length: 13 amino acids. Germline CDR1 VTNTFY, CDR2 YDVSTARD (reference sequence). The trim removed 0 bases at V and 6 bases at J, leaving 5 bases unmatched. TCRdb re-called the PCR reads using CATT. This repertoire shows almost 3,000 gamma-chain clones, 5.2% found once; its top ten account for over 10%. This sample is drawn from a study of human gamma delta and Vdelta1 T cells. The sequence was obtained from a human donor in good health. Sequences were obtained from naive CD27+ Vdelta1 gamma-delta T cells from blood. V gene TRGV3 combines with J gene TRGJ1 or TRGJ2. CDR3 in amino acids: CATWDRPPYKKLF. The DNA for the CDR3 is TGTGCCACCTGGGACAGGCCTCCTTATAAGAAACTCTTT.